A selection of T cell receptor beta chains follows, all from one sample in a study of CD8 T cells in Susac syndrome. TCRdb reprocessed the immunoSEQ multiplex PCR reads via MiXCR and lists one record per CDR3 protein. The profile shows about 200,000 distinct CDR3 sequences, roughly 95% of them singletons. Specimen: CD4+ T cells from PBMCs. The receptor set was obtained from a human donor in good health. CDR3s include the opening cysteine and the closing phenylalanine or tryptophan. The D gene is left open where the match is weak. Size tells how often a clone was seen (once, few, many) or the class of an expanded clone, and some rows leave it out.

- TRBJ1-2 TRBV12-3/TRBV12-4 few CASSLRRNYGYTF TGTGCCAGCAGTTTGAGGAGGAACTATGGCTACACCTTC
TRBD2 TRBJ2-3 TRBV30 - CAWSVLAGVADTQYF TGTGCCTGGAGTGTACTAGCGGGAGTGGCAGATACGCAGTATTTT
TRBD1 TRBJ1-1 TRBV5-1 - CASSLASGGQGRTEAFF TGCGCCAGCAGCTTGGCAAGTGGAGGACAGGGGAGGACTGAAGCTTTCTTT
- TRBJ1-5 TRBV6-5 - CASRQGGSSQPQHF TGTGCCAGCAGACAAGGGGGGTCGAGCCAGCCCCAGCATTTT
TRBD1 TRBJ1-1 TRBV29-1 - CSVEETGRGTEAFF TGCAGCGTTGAAGAGACAGGGAGGGGAACTGAAGCTTTCTTT
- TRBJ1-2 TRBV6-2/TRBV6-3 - CASSMTVNYGYTF TGTGCCAGCAGCATGACAGTTAACTATGGCTACACCTTC
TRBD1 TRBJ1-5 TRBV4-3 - CASSRSNRGLQPQHF TGCGCCAGCAGCCGCTCTAACAGGGGGCTTCAGCCCCAGCATTTT
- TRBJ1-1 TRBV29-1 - CSVEETAMNTEAFF TGCAGCGTTGAAGAAACAGCGATGAACACTGAAGCTTTCTTT
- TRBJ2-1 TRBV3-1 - CASSQDFLASNEQFF TGTGCCAGCAGCCAAGATTTTCTAGCGAGCAATGAGCAGTTCTTC
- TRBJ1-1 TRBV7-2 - CASSRHTEAFF TGTGCCAGCAGTCGTCACACTGAAGCTTTCTTT